This entry lists 31 T cell receptor beta chains sequenced from one sample in a study of blood T cell repertoires in COVID-19. Using immunoSEQ multiplex PCR, the repertoire was profiled, and TCRdb retains in-frame clones only, with some absent. The sample consists of 90,000 to 150,000 clones, approximately 80% of them appearing once. Sequenced material: peripheral blood. The receptors were gathered from an elderly woman with acute or convalescent COVID-19.

J is TRBJ1-6 and V is TRBV4-1; no clear D. Germline CDR1 is MGHRA and CDR2 is YSYEKL. Trimming took off 2 bases at V and 7 bases at J, with 12 bases between the two ends. The CDR3 has 15 amino acids. CDR3 protein: CASSQFWGVNSPLHF. In DNA form, the CDR3 reads TGCGCCAGCAGCCAATTTTGGGGAGTGAATTCACCCCTCCACTTT.

The gene calls are TRBV5-1 and TRBJ2-7, with 7 bases aligning to TRBD1. CDR1 is SGHRS and CDR2 is YFSETQ in the germline V gene. The V gene end was trimmed by 8 bases and the J gene end by 0 bases; junction bases not matched to a gene: 8. This CDR3 is 14 amino acids long. The chain's CDR3 is CASTTGTVSYEQYF. The DNA for the CDR3 is TGCGCCAGTACGACCGGGACAGTCTCCTACGAGCAGTACTTC.

V and J are TRBV28 and TRBJ2-5; perhaps TRBD1 as D (6 bases). The CDR3 is made up of 16 amino acids. The ends were cut back, 6 bases at V and 5 bases at J, with 22 bases in the middle. The germline V gene encodes CDR1 MDHEN and CDR2 SYDVKM. CDR3 amino acids: CASSPSGGGVWETQYF. CDR3 nucleotides: TGTGCCAGCAGCCCCTCTGGTGGGGGCGTTTGGGAGACCCAGTACTTC.

The chain uses TRBV5-5 and TRBJ2-5; possibly TRBD1 for D (5 bases). Germline CDR1 reads SGHKS; CDR2 reads YYEKEE (reference sequence). The CDR3 runs 16 residues. Trimming took off 2 bases at V and 1 base at J, with 15 bases between the two ends. The CDR3 bases are TGTGCCAGCAGCTTCCGTATTGAAGGGGCCCAAGAGACCCAGTACTTC. This encodes CASSFRIEGAQETQYF.

With respect to this clone: Germline is not matched at one junction end, which may reflect a read error. The chain is built from TRBV19 and TRBJ2-5; D perhaps matches TRBD1 (5 bases). The CDR3 loop spans 14 amino acids. Germline assignment: CDR1 LNHDA and CDR2 SQIVND (reference sequence). Written as DNA, the CDR3 is TGTGCCAGTAGTATAGGTCAGGGCGGAGAGACCCAGCACTTC. Translation: CASSIGQGGETQHF.

This clone came up once. Other DNA sequences in this specimen translate into the identical CDR3. The chain carries TRBV6-5 and TRBJ1-2; possibly TRBD1 for D (5 bases). The length of the CDR3 is 13 residues. Germline assignment: CDR1 MNHEY and CDR2 SVGAGI. V lost 2 bases, J lost 7 bases, and 11 bases lay in between. The CDR3 coding sequence is TGTGCCAGCAGTTACGAAGGGGCTGGTGGCTACACCTTC. This codes for CASSYEGAGGYTF.

The V and J genes are TRBV10-3 and TRBJ2-3, with TRBD1 identical over 10 bases. The CDR3 totals 15 residues. Losses at the gene ends were 6 bases for V and 5 bases for J; bases not matched to a gene: 8. Per the germline V gene, CDR1 is ENHRY and CDR2 is SYGVKD. Written as DNA, the CDR3 is TGTGCCATCAGGAGGACAGGGGGGTCGGGAGATACGCAGTATTTT. Its protein product is CAIRRTGGSGDTQYF.

The rearrangement links TRBV3-1 (or the pseudogene TRBV3-2) to TRBJ2-5; 7 bases line up with TRBD2. CDR1 and CDR2 from the germline V gene are LGHDT and YNNKEL (reference sequence). The ends lost 1 base at V and 0 bases at J; junction bases unmatched: 2. This CDR3 is built from 15 residues. CDR3 amino acids: CASSQALAYQETQYF. CDR3 nucleotides: TGTGCCAGCAGCCAAGCACTAGCGTACCAAGAGACCCAGTACTTC.

The chain recombines TRBV9 with TRBJ2-5; 10 bases map to TRBD1. This CDR3 is 15 amino acids long. V dropped 1 base and J dropped 5; count of bases not matched to a gene: 5. Germline assignment: CDR1 SGDLS and CDR2 YYNGEE. The CDR3 region has the DNA TGTGCCAGCAGCGTATCGGGACAGGGGAGGGAGACCCAGTACTTC. It translates to CASSVSGQGRETQYF.

This clone has just one count. CDR3 nucleotides: TGTGCCACCACTAACACCGGGGAGCTGTTTTTT. It yields the protein CATTNTGELFF. V usage is TRBV24-1 and J usage is TRBJ2-2; D gene unclear. V was pared by 8 bases and J by 2 bases, with 2 bases between. CDR3 length equals 11 residues. The germline gives CDR1 KGHDR, CDR2 SFDVKD.

The genes are TRBV5-1 and TRBJ1-1; D uncertain. Germline V lookup: CDR1 SGHRS, CDR2 YFSETQ. This CDR3 is 14 amino acids long. V was shortened by 1 base and J by 5 bases, with 12 bases between the two germline ends. In DNA, the CDR3 is TGCGCCAGCAGCTTGAGCAGGCCGGGGACTGAAGCTTTCTTT. This codes for CASSLSRPGTEAFF.

Only one count was recorded for this clone. The chain has TRBV9 and TRBJ2-3; the D gene is possibly TRBD2 (5 bases). From germline, CDR1 is SGDLS and CDR2 YYNGEE. The ends were cut back, 3 bases at V and 5 bases at J, with 13 bases in the middle. CDR3 size: 14 residues. This CDR3 is CASSGTYLEDTQYF. CDR3 nucleotides: TGTGCCAGCAGCGGGACTTATCTGGAAGATACGCAGTATTTT. The whole variable domain, remainder taken from reference TRBV9 and TRBJ2-3, is DSGVTQTPKHLITATGQRVTLRCSPRSGDLSVYWYQQSLDQGLQFLIQYYNGEERAKGNILERFSAQQFPDLHSELNLSSLELGDSALYFCASSGTYLEDTQYFGPGTRLTVL.

V and J are TRBV11-2 and TRBJ2-7; TRBD1 agrees at 7 bases. V lost 5 bases and J lost 3; bases outside the gene matches: 7. Germline CDR1 reads SGHAT; CDR2 reads FQNNGV. CDR3 length equals 14 residues. The CDR3 DNA reads TGTGCCAGCAGCCGAGGGACAGCGGTCTACGAGCAGTACTTC. The encoded protein is CASSRGTAVYEQYF.

The chain couples TRBV19 to TRBJ1-6; 7 bases fit TRBD1. This CDR3 contains 14 residues. Trimming removed 5 bases from V and 5 bases from J; junction bases left unmatched: 3. CDR1 is LNHDA and CDR2 is SQIVND in the germline V gene (reference sequence). The CDR3 loop reads CASSPDRDNSPLHF. The CDR3 bases are TGTGCCAGTAGTCCAGACAGGGATAATTCACCCCTCCACTTT.

The chain is built from TRBV15 and TRBJ2-3; tentatively, D is TRBD1 (7 bases). Germline V lookup: CDR1 LNHNV, CDR2 YYDKDF (reference sequence). The CDR3 has 16 amino acids. With 3 bases removed from V and 2 bases from J, the gap between germline ends came to 15 bases. Written as DNA, the CDR3 is TGTGCCACCAGCAGGGGCGGGACAGTCAACACAGATACGCAGTATTTT. It translates to CATSRGGTVNTDTQYF.

The CDR3 DNA follows: TGTGCCAGCAGTCCCAGGGCGGTCGGAAACGAAAAACTGTTTTTT. This encodes CASSPRAVGNEKLFF. The chain combines TRBV6-6 with TRBJ1-4, with D possibly being TRBD1 (5 bases). V dropped 5 bases and J dropped 8 bases, with 18 bases sitting between them. The CDR3 is 15 amino acids. CDR1 is MNHNY, CDR2 SVGAGI, per germline (reference sequence).

The gene calls are TRBV7-3 and TRBJ2-2; 7 positions agree with TRBD1. The CDR3 extends over 15 amino acids. The junction had 9 bases not matched to a gene; V was cut back by 5 bases and J by 6 bases. Germline V lookup: CDR1 SGHTA, CDR2 FQGTGA. The CDR3 protein is CASSPNDRGPGELFF. The DNA for the CDR3 is TGTGCCAGCAGCCCTAATGATAGGGGGCCCGGGGAGCTGTTTTTT.

J is TRBJ1-1 and V is TRBV9; possibly TRBD1 for D (5 bases). Trimming left V 2 bases short and J 2 bases short, with 7 bases between. Germline V gives CDR1 SGDLS, CDR2 YYNGEE. This CDR3 contains 13 residues. The CDR3: CASSVDINTEAFF. DNA of the CDR3: TGTGCCAGCAGCGTGGACATTAACACTGAAGCTTTCTTT.

The chain employs TRBV4-2 and TRBJ1-1; perhaps TRBD1 as D (6 bases). V lost 0 bases to trimming and J lost 1 base, with 9 bases between them. Germline CDR1 is LGHNA and CDR2 is YNFKEQ. This CDR3 is 15 amino acids long. The CDR3 bases are TGTGCCAGCAGCCAAGACGGGGGGCGGAACACTGAAGCTTTCTTT. Encoded protein: CASSQDGGRNTEAFF.

V and J are TRBV19 and TRBJ1-4, with 7 bases identical to TRBD1. Germline loops: CDR1 LNHDA, CDR2 SQIVND (reference sequence). The trim removed 5 bases at V and 1 base at J, leaving 10 bases unmatched. This CDR3 region has 17 residues. The CDR3 coding sequence is TGTGCCAGTAGTTCGGACAGGATGGGTCGAACTAATGAAAAACTGTTTTTT. Translation: CASSSDRMGRTNEKLFF.

V usage is TRBV28 and J usage is TRBJ2-3; 8 positions match TRBD1. CDR3 length equals 16 residues. The V gene's germline CDR1 is MDHEN and CDR2 SYDVKM. The J segment lost 2 bases and the V segment lost 4 bases, leaving 8 bases of the junction unmatched. The CDR3: CASSSQGAHPTDTQYF. The CDR3 DNA reads as TGTGCCAGCAGTTCCCAGGGGGCGCATCCCACAGATACGCAGTATTTT.

This chain connects TRBV2 to TRBJ1-1, with D tentatively TRBD1 (5 bases). Germline V gene sequence: CDR1 SNHLY, CDR2 FYNNEI. This CDR3 is 13 amino acids long. The ends were cut back, 7 bases at V and 6 bases at J, with 15 bases in the middle. In nucleotides, the CDR3 is TGTGCCAGCAACCCAGGGATCGTCCCTGAAGCTTTCTTT. This sequence encodes CASNPGIVPEAFF.

The CDR3 DNA sequence: TGTGCCTGGAGTGTACCTCCTACCTACAATGAGCAGTTCTTC. This translates into CAWSVPPTYNEQFF. The chain is built from TRBV30 and TRBJ2-1; no firm D call. V was cut by 0 bases and J by 2 bases, with 8 bases left in between. CDR3 size: 14 residues. Germline V CDR1 and CDR2: GTSNPN, SVGIG (reference sequence).

V gene TRBV19 combines with J gene TRBJ1-5, with 7 bases aligning to TRBD1. The germline V gene has CDR1 LNHDA and CDR2 SQIVND (reference sequence). The CDR3 is 16 amino acids. Germline trimming cut 3 bases from V and 3 bases from J; bases unmatched to any gene: 8. CDR3 nucleotides: TGTGCCAGTAGTATGGGGTCAGGGGGACCCAATCAGCCCCAGCATTTT. It specifies CASSMGSGGPNQPQHF.

The rearrangement uses TRBV5-4 and TRBJ2-5; TRBD1 matches at 9 bases. Germline-derived CDR1 and CDR2 are SGHNT and YYREEE (reference sequence). The V segment lost 4 bases and the J segment 5 bases; nucleotides outside the gene matches: 6. The CDR3 extends over 14 amino acids. The CDR3 protein is CASSAGQGRETQYF. The CDR3 DNA reads TGTGCCAGCAGCGCGGGACAGGGAAGGGAGACCCAGTACTTC.

The CDR3 sequence: CASTPGQGYATNTEAFF. The CDR3 bases are TGTGCCAGCACCCCGGGCCAGGGTTACGCGACGAACACTGAAGCTTTCTTT. V and J are TRBV21-1 and TRBJ1-1; the table's D call of TRBD1 was not tested on the DNA. TRBV21-1 is listed as a pseudogene. The CDR3 has 17 residues.

This clone showed up just a few times. This rearrangement joins TRBV4-1 to TRBJ1-5, with D possibly matching TRBD1 (5 bases). Germline V gene sequence: CDR1 MGHRA, CDR2 YSYEKL. CDR3 size: 15 residues. V dropped 3 bases and J dropped 1 base, with 10 bases sitting between them. The CDR3 loop reads CASSHRVGSNQPQHF. CDR3 bases: TGCGCCAGCAGCCACAGGGTAGGCAGCAATCAGCCCCAGCATTTT.

The J gene is TRBJ1-5, the V gene TRBV12-3 or TRBV12-4; D is unresolved. The V and J ends lost 3 bases and 9 bases respectively, with 12 bases between them. This CDR3 contains 13 residues. CDR3 protein: CASSFSHSGPQHF. The CDR3 nucleotides read TGTGCCAGCAGTTTTTCCCACTCAGGGCCCCAGCATTTT.

The chain couples TRBV5-1 to TRBJ2-2; D is perhaps TRBD1 (5 bases). With 2 bases removed from V and 6 bases from J, the gap between germline ends came to 17 bases. This CDR3 is 16 amino acids long. CDR1 and CDR2 from the germline V gene are SGHRS and YFSETQ. The CDR3 loop reads CASSLGRVQLAGELFF. CDR3 coding DNA: TGCGCCAGCAGCTTAGGCAGGGTTCAATTGGCCGGGGAGCTGTTTTTT.

The chain links TRBV28 to TRBJ2-2; 11 bases match TRBD2. The CDR3 totals 15 residues. After removal of 7 bases from V and 4 bases from J, the junction contained 5 bases not matched to a gene. Per the germline V gene, CDR1 is MDHEN and CDR2 is SYDVKM. The CDR3: CASKLAGGSTGELFF. The CDR3 bases are TGTGCCAGCAAATTAGCGGGAGGGAGCACCGGGGAGCTGTTTTTT. Full variable domain (remainder filled in from reference TRBV28 and TRBJ2-2): DVKVTQSSRYLVKRTGEKVFLECVQDMDHENMFWYRQDPGLGLRLIYFSYDVKMKEKGDIPEGYSVSREKKERFSLILESASTNQTSMYLCASKLAGGSTGELFFGEGSRLTVL.

The chain is built from TRBV7-6 and TRBJ1-4; D gene uncertain. Germline CDR1 is SGHVS and CDR2 is FNYEAQ. The CDR3 contains 14 residues. The V end lost 3 bases, the J end lost 8 bases, and 13 bases lay between the germline ends. The CDR3 here is CASSLIRTGEKLFF. CDR3 bases: TGTGCCAGCAGCTTGATCAGGACGGGAGAAAAACTGTTTTTT.